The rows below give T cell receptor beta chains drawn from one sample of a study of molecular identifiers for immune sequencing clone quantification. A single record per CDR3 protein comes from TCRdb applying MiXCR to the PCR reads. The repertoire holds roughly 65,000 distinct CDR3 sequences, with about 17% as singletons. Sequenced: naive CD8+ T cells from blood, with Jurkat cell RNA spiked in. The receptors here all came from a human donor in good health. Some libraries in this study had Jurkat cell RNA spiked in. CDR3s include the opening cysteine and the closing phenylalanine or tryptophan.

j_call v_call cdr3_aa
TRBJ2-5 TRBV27 CASSLSRGGWTQYF
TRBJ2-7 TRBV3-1 CASSQDLAGGPYEQYF
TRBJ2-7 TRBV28 CASGTDGTIEQYF
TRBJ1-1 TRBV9 CASSVESRARSTEAFF
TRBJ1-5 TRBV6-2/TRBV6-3 CASSSTGNGPQHF
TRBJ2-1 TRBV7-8 CAGSVPTAGGRGGFNEQFF
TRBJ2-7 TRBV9 CASSVSDARGSYEQYF
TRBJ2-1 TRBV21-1 CASSKASRAQYNEQFF
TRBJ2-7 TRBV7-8 CASSFQGGGDYEQYF
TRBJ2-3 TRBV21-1 CASSKGTSGSKTDTQYF
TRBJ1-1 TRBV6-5 CASSFGQLNTEAFF
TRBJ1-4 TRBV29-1 CSVEEGGQGWEKLFF
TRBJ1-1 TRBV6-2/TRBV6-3 CASSYSLSWGGGTEAFF
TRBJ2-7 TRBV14 CASSHGRIYEQYF
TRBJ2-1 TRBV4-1 CASSQERGEQFF
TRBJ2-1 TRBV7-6 CASSPYTGLAMSEQFF
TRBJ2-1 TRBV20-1 CSAVAGVSYNEQFF
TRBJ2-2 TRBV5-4 CASSFRDGTGELFF
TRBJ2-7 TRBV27 CASRLAGGRYEQYF
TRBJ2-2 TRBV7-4 CASPHTGELFF
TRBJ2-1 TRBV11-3 CASSLPGMPSGNEQFF
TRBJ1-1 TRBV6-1 CASRPPVGLNTEAFF
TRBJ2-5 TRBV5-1 CASSDRDRDVDETQYF
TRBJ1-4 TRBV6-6 CASSYSMPGSGEKLFF
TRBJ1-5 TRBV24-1 CATSEAPGTKPQHF
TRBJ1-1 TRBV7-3 CASSPGQGEGTEAFF
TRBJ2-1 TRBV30 CAWSVLVGSYTEQFF
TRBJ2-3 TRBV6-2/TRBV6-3 CASRTSGYTDTQYF
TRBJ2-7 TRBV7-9 CASSLAPLTPGTYEQYF
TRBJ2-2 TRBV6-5 CASSLGHSNTGELFF
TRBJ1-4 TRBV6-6 CASRGPVGKLFF
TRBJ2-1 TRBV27 CASSTGLAGGADEQFF
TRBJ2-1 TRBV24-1 CATSDYRASGEDEQFF